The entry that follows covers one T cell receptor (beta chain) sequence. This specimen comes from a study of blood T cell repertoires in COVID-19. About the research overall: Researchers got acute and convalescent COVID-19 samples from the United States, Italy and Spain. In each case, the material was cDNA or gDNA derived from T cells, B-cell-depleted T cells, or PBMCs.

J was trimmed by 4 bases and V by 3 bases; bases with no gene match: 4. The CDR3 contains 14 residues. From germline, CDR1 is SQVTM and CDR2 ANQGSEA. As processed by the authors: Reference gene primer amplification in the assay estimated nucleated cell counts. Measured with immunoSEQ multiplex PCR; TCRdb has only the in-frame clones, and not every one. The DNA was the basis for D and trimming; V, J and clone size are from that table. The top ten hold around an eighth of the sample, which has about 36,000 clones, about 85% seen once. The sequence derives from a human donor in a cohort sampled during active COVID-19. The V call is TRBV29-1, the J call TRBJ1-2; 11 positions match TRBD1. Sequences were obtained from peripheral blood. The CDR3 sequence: CSVDGTGGLYGYTF. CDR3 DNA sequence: TGCAGCGTTGATGGGACAGGGGGACTCTATGGCTACACCTTC. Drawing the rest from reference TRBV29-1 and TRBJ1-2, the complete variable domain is SAVISQKPSRDICQRGTSLTIQCQVDSQVTMMFWYRQQPGQSLTLIATANQGSEATYESGFVIDKFPISRPNLTFSTLTVSNMSPEDSSIYLCSVDGTGGLYGYTFGSGTRLTVV.